The source of this T cell receptor beta chain is a study of PD-1 blockade in classical Hodgkin lymphoma. General study findings and limits: Compared with healthy donors, newly diagnosed patients reportedly showed lower baseline TCR diversity.

This clone was observed a single time. Its specificity is not known. The germline gene is not matched at one end of the junction; a read error may be the cause. Sample time point: cycle 4 day 1 (C4D1), after 6 weeks of nivolumab. With no exception, relapse followed autologous stem cell transplantation in all patients, and brentuximab vedotin exposure varied. Magnetic negative selection served to purify CD4+ T cells out of PBMCs that had been thawed. Profiling relied on immunoSEQ multiplex PCR, and the TCRdb table lists in-frame clones only, not all of them. In the table there are 25,000 to 30,000 clones, approximately 80% of which are singletons. This specimen was CD4+ T cells from blood, taken before the fourth cycle of nivolumab. The sequence was collected from a human donor with classical Hodgkin lymphoma.

In DNA form, the CDR3 reads TGTGCCAGCAGTAACTCAGGGGCCTCCTCCTACGAGCAGTACTTC. The encoded protein is CASSNSGASSYEQYF. The chain carries TRBV6-6 and TRBJ2-7, with D perhaps matching TRBD1 (6 bases). Germline V gene lookup returns CDR1 MNHNY and CDR2 SVGAGI (reference sequence). This CDR3 is built from 15 residues.